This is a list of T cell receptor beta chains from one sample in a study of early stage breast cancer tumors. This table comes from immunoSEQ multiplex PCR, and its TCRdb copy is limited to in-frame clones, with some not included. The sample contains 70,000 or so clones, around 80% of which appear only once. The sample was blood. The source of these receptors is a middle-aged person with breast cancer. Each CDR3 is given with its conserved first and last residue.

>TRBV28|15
CASSLLVGQGNGYTF
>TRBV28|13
CASSSGFNQPQHF
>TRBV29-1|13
CSVLFRAGQPQHF
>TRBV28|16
CASSLGVGRSTDTQYF
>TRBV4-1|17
CASSQEASAANTGELFF
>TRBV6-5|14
CASSYSAAKETQYF
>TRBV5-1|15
CASSPFSSLTPEAFF
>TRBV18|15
CASSPVVAGGNEQFF
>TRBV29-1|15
CSVGRLAQTGETQYF
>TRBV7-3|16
CASSASGYKSTDTQYF
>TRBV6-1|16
CASSEGLSGGHEKLFF
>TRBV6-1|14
CAVSDGGVTDTQYF
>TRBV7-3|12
CASSLIGGEQYF